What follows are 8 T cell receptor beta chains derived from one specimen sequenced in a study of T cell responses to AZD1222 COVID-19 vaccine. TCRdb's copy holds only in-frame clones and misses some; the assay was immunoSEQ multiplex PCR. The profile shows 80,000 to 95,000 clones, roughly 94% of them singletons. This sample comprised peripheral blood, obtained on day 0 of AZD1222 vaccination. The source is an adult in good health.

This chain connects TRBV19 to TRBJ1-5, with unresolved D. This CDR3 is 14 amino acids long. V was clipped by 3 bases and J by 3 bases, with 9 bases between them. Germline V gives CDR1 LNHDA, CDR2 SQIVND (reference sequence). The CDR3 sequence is CASSIARNNQPQHF. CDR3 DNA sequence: TGTGCCAGTAGTATTGCCAGAAACAATCAGCCCCAGCATTTT. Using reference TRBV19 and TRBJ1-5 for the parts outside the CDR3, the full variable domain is DGGITQSPKYLFRKEGQNVTLSCEQNLNHDAMYWYRQDPGQGLRLIYYSQIVNDFQKGDIAEGYSVSREKKESFPLTVTSAQKNPTAFYLCASSIARNNQPQHFGDGTRLSIL.

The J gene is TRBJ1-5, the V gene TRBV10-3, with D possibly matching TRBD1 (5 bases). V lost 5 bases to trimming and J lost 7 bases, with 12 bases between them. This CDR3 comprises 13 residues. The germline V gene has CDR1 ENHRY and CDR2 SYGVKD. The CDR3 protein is CAISSGRGQPQHF. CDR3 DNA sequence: TGTGCCATCAGTTCAGGGAGGGGACAGCCCCAGCATTTT.

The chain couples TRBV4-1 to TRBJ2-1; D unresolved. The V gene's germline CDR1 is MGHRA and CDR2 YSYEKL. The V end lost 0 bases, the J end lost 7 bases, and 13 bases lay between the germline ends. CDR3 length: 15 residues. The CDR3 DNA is TGCGCCAGCAGCCAAGATTCCCTGGGCCGGAATGAGCAGTTCTTC. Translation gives CASSQDSLGRNEQFF.

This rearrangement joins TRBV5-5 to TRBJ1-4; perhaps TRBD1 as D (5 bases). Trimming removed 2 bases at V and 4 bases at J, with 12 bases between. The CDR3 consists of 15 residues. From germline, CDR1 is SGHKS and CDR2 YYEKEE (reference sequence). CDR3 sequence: CASSFVGRDNEKLFF. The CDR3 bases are TGTGCCAGCAGCTTCGTAGGCAGGGATAATGAAAAACTGTTTTTT. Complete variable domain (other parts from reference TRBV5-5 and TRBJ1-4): DAGVTQSPTHLIKTRGQQVTLRCSPISGHKSVSWYQQVLGQGPQFIFQYYEKEERGRGNFPDRFSARQFPNYSSELNVNALLLGDSALYLCASSFVGRDNEKLFFGSGTQLSVL.

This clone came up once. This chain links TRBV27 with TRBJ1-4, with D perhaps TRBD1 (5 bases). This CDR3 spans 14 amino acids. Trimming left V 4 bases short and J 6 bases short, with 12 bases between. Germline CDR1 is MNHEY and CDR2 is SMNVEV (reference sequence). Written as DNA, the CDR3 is TGTGCCAGCAGTTGGGGCAGGGAGTATGAAAAACTGTTTTTT. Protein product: CASSWGREYEKLFF.

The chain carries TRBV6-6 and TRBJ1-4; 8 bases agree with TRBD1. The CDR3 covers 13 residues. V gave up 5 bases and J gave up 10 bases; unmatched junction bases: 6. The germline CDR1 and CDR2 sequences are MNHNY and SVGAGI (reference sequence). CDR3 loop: CASSPGQGGKLFF. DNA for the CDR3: TGTGCCAGCAGTCCCGGACAGGGAGGAAAACTGTTTTTT.

The CDR3 region is CASSLAGGIGETQYF. The CDR3 DNA sequence: TGTGCCAGCAGCCTAGCGGGAGGCATAGGAGAGACCCAGTACTTC. The chain has TRBV5-4 and TRBJ2-5; 11 bases fit TRBD2. Trimming cost V 4 bases and J 4 bases; bases outside gene matches: 6. CDR1 is SGHNT, CDR2 YYREEE, per germline (reference sequence). This CDR3 is 15 amino acids long.

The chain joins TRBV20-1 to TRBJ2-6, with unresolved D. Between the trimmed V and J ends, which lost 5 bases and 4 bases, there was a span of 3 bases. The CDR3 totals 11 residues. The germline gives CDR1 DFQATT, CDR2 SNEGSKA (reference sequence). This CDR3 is CSARGANVLTF. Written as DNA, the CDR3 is TGCAGTGCTCGGGGGGCCAACGTCCTGACTTTC.